The 10 T cell receptor beta chains given below trace back to one sample, sequenced in a study of blood T cell repertoires in COVID-19. Repertoires were generated with immunoSEQ multiplex PCR, while TCRdb's copy carries only in-frame clones and drops some. This sample carries about 74,000 clones, roughly 84% of them seen once, and the ten largest clones take roughly 2.6%. The sequencing sample was made of peripheral blood. The receptors here all came from a man aged 70-80 years with active or convalescent COVID-19.

The V and J genes are TRBV5-1 and TRBJ1-4; the match to TRBD1 covers 7 bases. This CDR3 region has 14 residues. J lost 8 bases, V lost 4 bases, and 8 bases had no gene match. Germline loops: CDR1 SGHRS, CDR2 YFSETQ. CDR3 in DNA: TGCGCCAGCAGCCAGGTCACAGGGGAGGAAAAACTGTTTTTT. Translation gives CASSQVTGEEKLFF.

V gene TRBV5-4 combines with J gene TRBJ2-3; TRBD2 matches 13 bases. The CDR3 has 17 amino acids. CDR1 and CDR2 from the germline V gene are SGHNT and YYREEE (reference sequence). V dropped 5 bases and J dropped 5; count of bases not matched to a gene: 11. Written as DNA, the CDR3 is TGTGCCAGCAGTTCACCGGGACTAGCGGGAACGAGAGATACGCAGTATTTT. Amino acids: CASSSPGLAGTRDTQYF.

V and J are TRBV2 and TRBJ2-5; D possibly corresponds to TRBD2 (6 bases). The CDR3 length is 15 residues. With 1 base removed from V and 7 bases from J, the gap between germline ends came to 16 bases. Looked up from germline, CDR1 is SNHLY and CDR2 is FYNNEI. The CDR3, as DNA: TGTGCCAGCAGTGAAGGACTAGATGTTTTCGGGACCCAGTACTTC. Translating it yields CASSEGLDVFGTQYF.

V and J are TRBV6-1 and TRBJ2-7; TRBD2 is a possible D gene (6 bases). From germline, CDR1 is MNHNS and CDR2 SASEGT. The CDR3 sequence is 13 residues long. V lost 1 base and J lost 6, with 10 bases in between. The CDR3 DNA is TGTGCCAGCAGTGAAGGACTAGTCCTCGAGCAGTACTTC. As protein: CASSEGLVLEQYF.

V is TRBV11-2 and J is TRBJ2-3, with 8 bases matching TRBD2. Germline values: CDR1 SGHAT, CDR2 FQNNGV. The V segment lost 1 base and the J segment 2 bases; nucleotides outside the gene matches: 8. This CDR3 region has 17 residues. The CDR3 bases are TGTGCCAGCAGCTTAGGGTCTAGCGGGCCTTCCACAGATACGCAGTATTTT. Amino acid sequence: CASSLGSSGPSTDTQYF.

V and J are TRBV7-3 and TRBJ1-2; TRBD1 matches 9 bases. Germline assignment: CDR1 SGHTA and CDR2 FQGTGA. V lost 5 bases and J lost 4; bases outside the gene matches: 8. This CDR3 contains 15 residues. The CDR3 reads CASSLNRGRGYGYTF. CDR3 DNA sequence: TGTGCCAGCAGCCTCAACAGGGGGCGCGGCTATGGCTACACCTTC.

CDR3 sequence reads: CASSLGGRISSYEQYF. DNA of the CDR3: TGCGCCAGCAGCTTGGGGGGGCGAATCAGCTCCTACGAGCAGTACTTC. The rearrangement links TRBV5-1 to TRBJ2-7; D is possibly TRBD1 (6 bases). The CDR3 length is 16 residues. V was cut by 0 bases and J by 0 bases, with 13 bases left in between. CDR1 and CDR2 from the germline V gene are SGHRS and YFSETQ.

CDR3 sequence: CATSDATSGGPGGETQYF. In DNA, the CDR3 is TGTGCCACCAGTGATGCAACTAGCGGGGGGCCCGGGGGGGAGACCCAGTACTTC. The rearrangement joins TRBV24-1 to TRBJ2-5; 12 bases match TRBD2. Germline V gene sequence: CDR1 KGHDR, CDR2 SFDVKD. Trimming removed 3 bases from V and 5 bases from J; junction bases left unmatched: 12. CDR3 size: 18 residues.

J is TRBJ2-1 and V is TRBV2, with 7 nucleotides matching TRBD2. Germline CDR1 reads SNHLY; CDR2 reads FYNNEI. The V gene end was trimmed by 4 bases and the J gene end by 13 bases; junction bases not matched to a gene: 10. The CDR3 is 13 amino acids. CDR3 in DNA: TGTGCCAGCAGTGGTGCCCGCGGGGGTAGTCAGTTCTTC. Its translation: CASSGARGGSQFF. The whole variable domain, remainder taken from reference TRBV2 and TRBJ2-1, is EPEVTQTPSHQVTQMGQEVILRCVPISNHLYFYWYRQILGQKVEFLVSFYNNEISEKSEIFDDQFSVERPDGSNFTLKIRSTKLEDSAMYFCASSGARGGSQFFGPGTRLTVL.

This clone came up a few times. The rearrangement uses TRBV30 and TRBJ1-3, with unresolved D. Trimming pared 4 bases from V and 3 bases from J, leaving 13 bases between. The CDR3 is 14 amino acids. Germline CDR1 reads GTSNPN; CDR2 reads SVGIG (reference sequence). CDR3 amino acids: CAWNSAEGGNTIYF. CDR3 nucleotides: TGTGCCTGGAACTCTGCTGAGGGTGGAAACACCATATATTTT.